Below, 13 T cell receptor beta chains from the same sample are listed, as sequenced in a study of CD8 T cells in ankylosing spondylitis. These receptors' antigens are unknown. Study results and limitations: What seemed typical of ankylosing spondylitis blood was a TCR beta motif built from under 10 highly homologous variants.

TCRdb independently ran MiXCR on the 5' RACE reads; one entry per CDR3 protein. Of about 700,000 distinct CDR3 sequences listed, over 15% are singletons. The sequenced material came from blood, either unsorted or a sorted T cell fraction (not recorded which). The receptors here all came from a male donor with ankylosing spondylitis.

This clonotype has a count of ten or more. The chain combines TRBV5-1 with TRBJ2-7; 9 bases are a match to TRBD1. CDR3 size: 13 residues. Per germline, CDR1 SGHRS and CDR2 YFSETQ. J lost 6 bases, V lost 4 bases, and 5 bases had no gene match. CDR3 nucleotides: TGCGCCAGCAGCACGGACAGGGGTGGCGAGCAGTACTTC. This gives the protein CASSTDRGGEQYF.

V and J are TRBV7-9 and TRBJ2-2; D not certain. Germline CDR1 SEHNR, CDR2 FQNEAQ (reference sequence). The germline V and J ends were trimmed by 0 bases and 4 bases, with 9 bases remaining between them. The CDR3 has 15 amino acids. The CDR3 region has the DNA TGTGCCAGCAGCTTAGCCGAGGTCGGCACCGGGGAGCTGTTTTTT. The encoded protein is CASSLAEVGTGELFF.

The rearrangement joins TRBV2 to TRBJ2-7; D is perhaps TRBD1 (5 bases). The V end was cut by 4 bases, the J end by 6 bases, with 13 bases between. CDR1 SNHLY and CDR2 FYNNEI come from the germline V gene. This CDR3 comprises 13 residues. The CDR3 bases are TGTGCCAGCAGTGGAGACAGATTGGGCGAGCAGTACTTC. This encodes CASSGDRLGEQYF.

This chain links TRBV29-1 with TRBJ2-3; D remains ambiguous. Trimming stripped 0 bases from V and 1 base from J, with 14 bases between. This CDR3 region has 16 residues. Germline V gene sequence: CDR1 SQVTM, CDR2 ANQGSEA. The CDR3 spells CSVEDVVDQGTDTQYF. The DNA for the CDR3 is TGCAGCGTTGAAGATGTGGTAGACCAGGGCACAGATACGCAGTATTTT.

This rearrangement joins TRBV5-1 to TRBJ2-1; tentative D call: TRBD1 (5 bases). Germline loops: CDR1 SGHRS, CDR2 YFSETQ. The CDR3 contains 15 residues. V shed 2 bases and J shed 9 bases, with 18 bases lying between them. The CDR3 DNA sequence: TGCGCCAGCAGCTTAGGGGAACCCACACCTCTTGAGCAGTTCTTC. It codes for CASSLGEPTPLEQFF.

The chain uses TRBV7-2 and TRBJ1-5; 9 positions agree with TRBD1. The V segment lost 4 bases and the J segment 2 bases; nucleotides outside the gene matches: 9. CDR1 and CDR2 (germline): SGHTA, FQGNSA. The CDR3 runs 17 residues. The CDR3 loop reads CASSSSRDRVGNQPQHF. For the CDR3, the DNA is TGTGCCAGCAGCTCATCCCGGGACAGGGTGGGCAATCAGCCCCAGCATTTT.

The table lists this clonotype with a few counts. This chain's CDR3 is CASSSRDPEKLFF. DNA of the CDR3: TGTGCCAGCAGTTCCCGGGACCCCGAAAAACTGTTTTTT. The chain employs TRBV12-3 or TRBV12-4 and TRBJ1-4, with a possible D match to TRBD1 (5 bases). This CDR3 has 13 amino acids. V was pared by 4 bases and J by 8 bases, with 11 bases between.

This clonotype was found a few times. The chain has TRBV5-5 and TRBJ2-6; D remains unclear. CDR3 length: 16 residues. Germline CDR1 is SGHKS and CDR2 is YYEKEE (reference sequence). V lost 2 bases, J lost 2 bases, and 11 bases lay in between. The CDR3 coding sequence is TGTGCCAGCAGCTTAGTCCCACGGGCTGGGGCCAACGTCCTGACTTTC. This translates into CASSLVPRAGANVLTF.

CDR3 in amino acids: CASSSHKVAGEAKNIQYF. CDR3 in DNA: TGTGCCAGCAGCTCCCATAAGGTAGCGGGGGAAGCCAAAAACATTCAGTACTTC. V gene TRBV11-2 combines with J gene TRBJ2-4; 9 nucleotides line up with TRBD2. Germline CDR1 is SGHAT and CDR2 is FQNNGV. The CDR3 spans 18 residues. Losses at the gene ends were 4 bases for V and 0 bases for J; bases not matched to a gene: 10.

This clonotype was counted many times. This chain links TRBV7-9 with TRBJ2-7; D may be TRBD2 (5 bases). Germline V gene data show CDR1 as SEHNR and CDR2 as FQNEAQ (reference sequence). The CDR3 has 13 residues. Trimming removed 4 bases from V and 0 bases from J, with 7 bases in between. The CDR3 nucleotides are TGTGCCAGCAGCTGGGAGAGCTCCTACGAGCAGTACTTC. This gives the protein CASSWESSYEQYF. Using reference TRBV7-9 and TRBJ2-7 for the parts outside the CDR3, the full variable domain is DTGVSQNPRHKITKRGQNVTFRCDPISEHNRLYWYRQTLGQGPEFLTYFQNEAQLEKSRLLSDRFSAERPKGSFSTLEIQRTEQGDSAMYLCASSWESSYEQYFGPGTRLTVT.

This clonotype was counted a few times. DNA of the CDR3: TGCAGTGCTAAGGGACTAGCGCTGAGGGCGTACGAGCAGTACTTC. Translation gives CSAKGLALRAYEQYF. The V gene is TRBV20-1, the J gene TRBJ2-7; 10 bases match TRBD2. V lost 4 bases, J lost 4 bases, and 10 bases stayed unmatched. Germline V CDR1 and CDR2: DFQATT, SNEGSKA (reference sequence). CDR3 length: 15 amino acids.

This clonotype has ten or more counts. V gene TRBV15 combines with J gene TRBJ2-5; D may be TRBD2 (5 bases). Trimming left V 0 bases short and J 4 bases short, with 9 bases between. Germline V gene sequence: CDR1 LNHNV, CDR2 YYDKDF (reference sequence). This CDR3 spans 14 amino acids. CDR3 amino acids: CATSRDRGGETQYF. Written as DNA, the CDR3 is TGTGCCACCAGCAGAGATCGAGGAGGAGAGACCCAGTACTTC.

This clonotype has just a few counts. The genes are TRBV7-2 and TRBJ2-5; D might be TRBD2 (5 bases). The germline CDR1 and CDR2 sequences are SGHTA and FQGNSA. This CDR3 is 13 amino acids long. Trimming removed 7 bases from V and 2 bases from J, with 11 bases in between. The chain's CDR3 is CASNIAPQETQYF. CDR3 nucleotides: TGTGCCAGCAACATAGCGCCGCAAGAGACCCAGTACTTC. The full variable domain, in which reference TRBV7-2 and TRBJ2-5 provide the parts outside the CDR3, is GAGVSQSPSNKVTEKGKDVELRCDPISGHTALYWYRQSLGQGLEFLIYFQGNSAPDKSGLPSDRFSAERTGGSVSTLTIQRTQQEDSAVYLCASNIAPQETQYFGPGTRLLVL.